A selection of T cell receptor beta chains follows, all from one sample in a study of long-term antiretroviral therapy in people with HIV. Clones were sequenced by immunoSEQ multiplex PCR, and TCRdb holds only the in-frame ones, with some missing. The sample holds about 21,000 clones; roughly 83% are singletons and the top ten take approximately 8.4%. The sequenced sample was unsorted PBMCs, obtained 0.9 years after starting antiretroviral therapy. The receptors shown here come from a young man with HIV. The conserved cysteine and the conserved F or W are not part of the CDR3 here. Fields, in order: V gene, J gene, CDR3 protein.

V: TRBV6-6
J: TRBJ1-6
CDR3: ASSYGLMGVSPLH

V: TRBV4-2
J: TRBJ2-3
CDR3: ASSQDRSRGVIKDTQY

V: TRBV11-3
J: TRBJ2-2
CDR3: ASSLGAVANTGELF

V: TRBV28
J: TRBJ1-6
CDR3: ASTPAVSYNSPLH

V: TRBV7-9
J: TRBJ2-5
CDR3: ASSLILLETQY

V: TRBV18
J: TRBJ1-6
CDR3: ASSPPGLFPLH

V: TRBV28
J: TRBJ2-7
CDR3: ASSLQGPRTYEQY

V: TRBV6-1
J: TRBJ2-1
CDR3: ASSELGGVNNEQF

V: TRBV18
J: TRBJ2-5
CDR3: ASSPPSGRGGDQETQY

V: TRBV7-9
J: TRBJ1-4
CDR3: ASSLAFGRASAFGEKLF

V: TRBV18
J: TRBJ1-1
CDR3: ASSPNGNTEAF

V: TRBV4-1
J: TRBJ1-2
CDR3: ASSPSTGNYGYT

V: TRBV5-1
J: TRBJ2-3
CDR3: ASSLGLAVLADTQY